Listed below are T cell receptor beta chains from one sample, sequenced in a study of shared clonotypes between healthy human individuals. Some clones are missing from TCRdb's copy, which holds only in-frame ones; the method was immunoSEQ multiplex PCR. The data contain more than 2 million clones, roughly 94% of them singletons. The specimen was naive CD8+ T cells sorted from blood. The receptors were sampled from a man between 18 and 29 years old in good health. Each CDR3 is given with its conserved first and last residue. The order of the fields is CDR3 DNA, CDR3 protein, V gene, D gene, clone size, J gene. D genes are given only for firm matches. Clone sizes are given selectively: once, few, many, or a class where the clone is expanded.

CDR3nt: TGTGCCAGCAGCTTAATGGGGCACACTGAAGCTTTCTTT; CDR3aa: CASSLMGHTEAFF; v_gene: TRBV7-9; d_gene: -; abundance: -; j_gene: TRBJ1-1
CDR3nt: TGTGCCAGCAGTTACGGTGCAGGATATAGCAATCAGCCCCAGCATTTT; CDR3aa: CASSYGAGYSNQPQHF; v_gene: TRBV6-6; d_gene: -; abundance: -; j_gene: TRBJ1-5
CDR3nt: TGCGCCAGCAGCCAAGGCCCAATTACACTAGCGGGGGGCACAGATACGCAGTATTTT; CDR3aa: CASSQGPITLAGGTDTQYF; v_gene: TRBV4-1; d_gene: TRBD2; abundance: -; j_gene: TRBJ2-3
CDR3nt: TGTGCCAGTACCTCGGGACAGGGGAATTCACCCCTCCACTTT; CDR3aa: CASTSGQGNSPLHF; v_gene: TRBV19; d_gene: TRBD1; abundance: -; j_gene: TRBJ1-6
CDR3nt: TGCGCCAGCAGCCTGCAGATGGGCTTGAACACTGAAGCTTTCTTT; CDR3aa: CASSLQMGLNTEAFF; v_gene: TRBV4-1; d_gene: -; abundance: -; j_gene: TRBJ1-1
CDR3nt: TGTGCCAGCAGCTTCGGGCAGAACTACGAGCAGTACTTC; CDR3aa: CASSFGQNYEQYF; v_gene: TRBV5-5; d_gene: -; abundance: once; j_gene: TRBJ2-7
CDR3nt: TGTGCCTGGAGTGTAGGACGAGAAGCGGACTTC; CDR3aa: CAWSVGREADF; v_gene: TRBV30; d_gene: -; abundance: -; j_gene: TRBJ2-7
CDR3nt: TGTGCCAGCAGCACGCCGGGGCTGGAGACCGGGGAGCTGTTTTTT; CDR3aa: CASSTPGLETGELFF; v_gene: TRBV6-5; d_gene: -; abundance: -; j_gene: TRBJ2-2
CDR3nt: TGCGCCAGCAGCCAAGGGGATCGTGGAAACACCATATATTTT; CDR3aa: CASSQGDRGNTIYF; v_gene: TRBV4-1; d_gene: -; abundance: -; j_gene: TRBJ1-3
CDR3nt: TGTGCCAGCAGCTTGGGTGGGACGGTAACAGATACGCAGTATTTT; CDR3aa: CASSLGGTVTDTQYF; v_gene: TRBV5-6; d_gene: -; abundance: -; j_gene: TRBJ2-3
CDR3nt: TGTGCCAGCAGCTTTGAGACAGTTATCTCCAATAATTCACCCCTCCACTTT; CDR3aa: CASSFETVISNNSPLHF; v_gene: TRBV5-5; d_gene: -; abundance: -; j_gene: TRBJ1-6
CDR3nt: TGTGCCAGCAGCCCCGACAGGGACTACTACAATGAGCAGTTCTTC; CDR3aa: CASSPDRDYYNEQFF; v_gene: TRBV7-2; d_gene: -; abundance: once; j_gene: TRBJ2-1
CDR3nt: TGTGCCAGCAGCCAAAGGAGAACTGAAGCTTTCTTT; CDR3aa: CASSQRRTEAFF; v_gene: TRBV14; d_gene: -; abundance: once; j_gene: TRBJ1-1
CDR3nt: TGTGCCAGCAGCGCCCTATCCGGGACAGCCCAATACAATGAGCAGTTCTTC; CDR3aa: CASSALSGTAQYNEQFF; v_gene: TRBV9; d_gene: TRBD1; abundance: once; j_gene: TRBJ2-1
CDR3nt: TGCAGCGTGGAAGGCTCTGGGTATGGCTACACCTTC; CDR3aa: CSVEGSGYGYTF; v_gene: TRBV29-1; d_gene: -; abundance: few; j_gene: TRBJ1-2
CDR3nt: TGTGCCAGCAGTGAAGCAATGGCGACAGCTACGTACGAGCAGTACTTC; CDR3aa: CASSEAMATATYEQYF; v_gene: TRBV6-1; d_gene: -; abundance: -; j_gene: TRBJ2-7
CDR3nt: TGTGCCAGCAGTTACTCGAAGGGGGCGGGTAACTATGGCTACACCTTC; CDR3aa: CASSYSKGAGNYGYTF; v_gene: TRBV6-5; d_gene: TRBD1; abundance: -; j_gene: TRBJ1-2
CDR3nt: TGTGCCAGCAGCCCCCAGAACACTGAAGCTTTCTTT; CDR3aa: CASSPQNTEAFF; v_gene: TRBV7-8; d_gene: -; abundance: once; j_gene: TRBJ1-1
CDR3nt: TGTGCCAGCAGCGTAGACGGGGGTGGCAATCAGCCCCAGCATTTT; CDR3aa: CASSVDGGGNQPQHF; v_gene: TRBV9; d_gene: -; abundance: -; j_gene: TRBJ1-5
CDR3nt: TGTGCCAGCAGCGGGCCAGCGTACAATGAGCAGTTCTTC; CDR3aa: CASSGPAYNEQFF; v_gene: TRBV25-1; d_gene: -; abundance: -; j_gene: TRBJ2-1
CDR3nt: TGTGCCATCAGTGAAACGGGGGGCTACACCTTC; CDR3aa: CAISETGGYTF; v_gene: TRBV10-3; d_gene: -; abundance: -; j_gene: TRBJ1-2
CDR3nt: TGTGCCAGCAGTGATAGCGGGAGACTTTACAATGAGCAGTTCTTC; CDR3aa: CASSDSGRLYNEQFF; v_gene: TRBV25-1; d_gene: TRBD2; abundance: -; j_gene: TRBJ2-1
CDR3nt: TGTGCCAGCAGTACGCCCGGGACAGGAAACTTTCGCACAGATACGCAGTATTTT; CDR3aa: CASSTPGTGNFRTDTQYF; v_gene: TRBV28; d_gene: TRBD1; abundance: -; j_gene: TRBJ2-3
CDR3nt: TGCGCCAGCAGCCAAGATGGGGGGAGCTCCTACGAGCAGTACTTC; CDR3aa: CASSQDGGSSYEQYF; v_gene: TRBV4-1; d_gene: -; abundance: -; j_gene: TRBJ2-7
CDR3nt: TGTGCCAGCAGCTCGGCAGGGGACAAACTGTTTTTT; CDR3aa: CASSSAGDKLFF; v_gene: TRBV7-6; d_gene: -; abundance: once; j_gene: TRBJ1-4
CDR3nt: TGCAGCGTTTTCGCGAACACCGGGGAGCTGTTTTTT; CDR3aa: CSVFANTGELFF; v_gene: TRBV29-1; d_gene: -; abundance: few; j_gene: TRBJ2-2
CDR3nt: TGCGCCAGCAGCTTGGGGGGACAGGTGAACACCGGGGAGCTGTTTTTT; CDR3aa: CASSLGGQVNTGELFF; v_gene: TRBV5-1; d_gene: TRBD1; abundance: -; j_gene: TRBJ2-2
CDR3nt: TGTGCCAGCAGCTTGCTCAGGGGCCACCCAGAGGAGCCCCAGCATTTT; CDR3aa: CASSLLRGHPEEPQHF; v_gene: TRBV5-6; d_gene: -; abundance: -; j_gene: TRBJ1-5
CDR3nt: TGTGCCATCAGTGAGTCGATCGGGGGGGCCAACAATGAGCAGTTCTTC; CDR3aa: CAISESIGGANNEQFF; v_gene: TRBV10-3; d_gene: TRBD2; abundance: -; j_gene: TRBJ2-1
CDR3nt: TGTGCCAGCAGCTTAGGTGCAGCGGGAGCATACGAGCAGTACTTC; CDR3aa: CASSLGAAGAYEQYF; v_gene: TRBV7-8; d_gene: TRBD2; abundance: -; j_gene: TRBJ2-7
CDR3nt: TGTGCCAGCGGAGGACAGGACAATCAGCCCCAGCATTTT; CDR3aa: CASGGQDNQPQHF; v_gene: TRBV19; d_gene: TRBD1; abundance: -; j_gene: TRBJ1-5
CDR3nt: TGTGCCAGCAGCCGCAGGGGGCACCAAGAGACCCAGTACTTC; CDR3aa: CASSRRGHQETQYF; v_gene: TRBV13; d_gene: TRBD1; abundance: once; j_gene: TRBJ2-5
CDR3nt: TGTGCCAGCAGTGAAAGAATGACAGAAAATAATTCACCCCTCCACTTT; CDR3aa: CASSERMTENNSPLHF; v_gene: TRBV6-1; d_gene: -; abundance: -; j_gene: TRBJ1-6
CDR3nt: TGTGCCAGCTCACCAGACGCCGGGACAGGGGTGAACTACGAGCAGTACTTC; CDR3aa: CASSPDAGTGVNYEQYF; v_gene: TRBV18; d_gene: TRBD1; abundance: -; j_gene: TRBJ2-7